Each of the 21 T cell receptor beta chains below was sequenced from the same sample in a study of control samples from healthy donors and cancer patients. The table came from immunoSEQ multiplex PCR; TCRdb's copy has only in-frame clones and leaves some out. The repertoire has about 410,000 clones, 80% to 95% of them found once; the top ten carry around 6.4%. Source material: PBMCs. These receptors all stem from a man aged 35-49 years with head and neck cancer.

The chain is built from TRBV5-8 and TRBJ1-6, with D unclear. CDR3 length: 14 residues. V was pared by 1 base and J by 7 bases, with 9 bases between. Germline V CDR1 and CDR2: SGHTS, YDEGEE. The CDR3 reads CASSLRIANSPLHF. The CDR3 coding sequence is TGTGCCAGCAGCTTGAGGATTGCGAATTCACCCCTCCACTTT.

This sequence joins TRBV9 and TRBJ2-7; TRBD2 aligns across 7 bases. Trimming removed 4 bases from V and 4 bases from J; junction bases left unmatched: 5. This CDR3 has 13 residues. Germline CDR1 is SGDLS and CDR2 is YYNGEE. CDR3 sequence: CASSSGLGYEQYF. CDR3 in DNA: TGTGCCAGCAGCTCCGGACTAGGTTACGAGCAGTACTTC. Full variable domain (outside the CDR3, taken from reference TRBV9 and TRBJ2-7): DSGVTQTPKHLITATGQRVTLRCSPRSGDLSVYWYQQSLDQGLQFLIQYYNGEERAKGNILERFSAQQFPDLHSELNLSSLELGDSALYFCASSSGLGYEQYFGPGTRLTVT.

V and J are TRBV7-2 and TRBJ2-7; TRBD2 aligns across 11 bases. V lost 5 bases, J lost 5 bases, and 5 bases stayed unmatched. Germline V gene sequence: CDR1 SGHTA, CDR2 FQGNSA. The length of the CDR3 is 14 residues. The CDR3 DNA is TGTGCCAGCAGCCCCCTAGCGGGAGGAAACGAGCAGTACTTC. This gives the protein CASSPLAGGNEQYF.

This clone has just one count. The chain employs TRBV5-1 and TRBJ1-2; TRBD1 might be the D (6 bases). Per germline, CDR1 SGHRS and CDR2 YFSETQ. Between the trimmed V and J ends, which lost 1 base and 8 bases, there was a span of 15 bases. The CDR3 has 14 amino acids. As DNA, the CDR3 is TGCGCCAGCAGCTTGACAGGGCCTGAGGGGGGCTACACCTTC. The encoded protein is CASSLTGPEGGYTF.

The J gene is TRBJ2-4, the V gene TRBV14; D may be TRBD1 or TRBD2 (5 bases each). Looked up from germline, CDR1 is SGHDN and CDR2 is FVKESK. The V end was cut by 1 base, the J end by 5 bases, with 9 bases between. CDR3 length: 14 residues. The CDR3 DNA is TGTGCCAGCAGCCAAGGGTTGGGGGAAAACATTCAGTACTTC. The encoded protein is CASSQGLGENIQYF.

In its sample, this clone was seen once. This sequence joins TRBV27 and TRBJ1-1; D not resolved. V gave up 2 bases and J gave up 1 base, with 5 bases separating them. Per the germline V gene, CDR1 is MNHEY and CDR2 is SMNVEV (reference sequence). The CDR3 extends over 13 amino acids. The CDR3 DNA reads as TGTGCCAGCAGTTTAGGCGAGAACACTGAAGCTTTCTTT. The encoded protein is CASSLGENTEAFF.

The V and J genes are TRBV5-4 and TRBJ2-1; unclear D gene. The germline CDR1 and CDR2 sequences are SGHNT and YYREEE (reference sequence). The V gene lost 4 bases and the J gene lost 0 bases, with 17 bases spanning the gap. This CDR3 region has 17 residues. The CDR3 DNA follows: TGTGCCAGCAGCAAAGAACCTGCGGCCAGCTCCTACAATGAGCAGTTCTTC. Amino acid sequence: CASSKEPAASSYNEQFF.

The chain combines TRBV19 with TRBJ2-3, with D tentatively TRBD2 (7 bases). The germline gives CDR1 LNHDA, CDR2 SQIVND (reference sequence). V dropped 5 bases and J dropped 6 bases, with 18 bases sitting between them. CDR3 size: 15 residues. CDR3 sequence: CASSQAGATWDTQYF. The CDR3 nucleotides read TGTGCCAGTAGTCAGGCGGGGGCTACCTGGGATACGCAGTATTTT. Filled out from reference TRBV19 and TRBJ2-3, the complete variable domain reads DGGITQSPKYLFRKEGQNVTLSCEQNLNHDAMYWYRQDPGQGLRLIYYSQIVNDFQKGDIAEGYSVSREKKESFPLTVTSAQKNPTAFYLCASSQAGATWDTQYFGPGTRLTVL.

This rearrangement joins TRBV6-6 to TRBJ2-1; D is perhaps TRBD1 (6 bases). Germline CDR1 reads MNHNY; CDR2 reads SVGAGI (reference sequence). The CDR3 totals 15 residues. V lost 7 bases, J lost 2 bases, and 15 bases lay in between. CDR3 residues: CASNGWAGAYNEQFF. The DNA of the CDR3 is TGTGCCAGCAATGGCTGGGCAGGGGCCTACAATGAGCAGTTCTTC.

The count of this clone is one. V gene TRBV5-1 combines with J gene TRBJ2-5; D is ambiguous. Germline-derived CDR1 and CDR2 are SGHRS and YFSETQ. The length of the CDR3 is 12 residues. The V end lost 2 bases, the J end lost 1 base, and 3 bases lay between the germline ends. CDR3 bases: TGCGCCAGCAGCTTATTCCAAGAGACCCAGTACTTC. Its protein product is CASSLFQETQYF.

The chain recombines TRBV6-1 with TRBJ2-7; TRBD2 aligns across 7 bases. This CDR3 is 13 amino acids long. The germline gives CDR1 MNHNS, CDR2 SASEGT. The V segment lost 0 bases and the J segment 6 bases; nucleotides outside the gene matches: 2. CDR3 sequence (DNA): TGTGCCAGCAGTGAAGCGCGGGAGATCGAGCAGTACTTC. Protein: CASSEAREIEQYF.

Turning to this clone: Distinct nucleotide sequences in the sample also encode this CDR3. The chain carries TRBV5-4 and TRBJ2-7; the D is unclear. V shed 2 bases and J shed 0 bases, with 6 bases lying between them. From germline, CDR1 is SGHNT and CDR2 YYREEE (reference sequence). The CDR3 runs 13 residues. The CDR3 is CASSLGASYEQYF. CDR3 coding DNA: TGTGCCAGCAGCTTAGGAGCCTCCTACGAGCAGTACTTC.

The J gene is TRBJ2-3, the V gene TRBV11-2; D possibly matches TRBD1 or TRBD2 (7 bases each). Germline V gives CDR1 SGHAT, CDR2 FQNNGV. The CDR3 totals 14 residues. The V gene lost 6 bases and the J gene lost 1 base, with 11 bases spanning the gap. The CDR3 sequence is CASRPGGGTDTQYF. CDR3 sequence (DNA): TGTGCCAGCAGGCCAGGGGGGGGCACAGATACGCAGTATTTT.

The V and J genes are TRBV5-1 and TRBJ2-2, with TRBD2 matching 13 bases. The CDR3 loop spans 16 amino acids. After removal of 4 bases from V and 3 bases from J, the junction contained 3 bases not matched to a gene. Germline CDR1 SGHRS, CDR2 YFSETQ. Written as DNA, the CDR3 is TGCGCCAGCAGCCCCGGACTAGCGGGGGACACCGGGGAGCTGTTTTTT. This gives the protein CASSPGLAGDTGELFF.

The chain uses TRBV28 and TRBJ1-2; TRBD1 agrees at 8 bases. Germline V gives CDR1 MDHEN, CDR2 SYDVKM. This CDR3 region has 13 residues. J was trimmed by 5 bases and V by 7 bases; bases with no gene match: 6. CDR3 in amino acids: CASNSGQVYGYTF. The CDR3 bases are TGTGCCAGCAATTCGGGACAGGTTTATGGCTACACCTTC.

This clone appeared a single time. J is TRBJ2-2 and V is TRBV27; 15 bases are a match to TRBD2. V lost 6 bases and J lost 6; bases outside the gene matches: 8. The CDR3 is 17 amino acids. The V gene's germline CDR1 is MNHEY and CDR2 SMNVEV (reference sequence). CDR3 sequence (DNA): TGTGCCAGCAGCCGGACTAGCGGGGGGGCAAAAGCCGGGGAGCTGTTTTTT. The encoded protein is CASSRTSGGAKAGELFF.

The CDR3 region has the DNA TGTGCCAGTAGTATCATCGCGGGGGGTCAAGAGACCCAGTACTTC. Translation: CASSIIAGGQETQYF. J is TRBJ2-5 and V is TRBV19, with TRBD2 matching 8 bases. The V segment lost 3 bases and the J segment 2 bases; nucleotides outside the gene matches: 5. The CDR3 length is 15 residues. Germline CDR1 reads LNHDA; CDR2 reads SQIVND (reference sequence).

The chain uses TRBV21-1 and TRBJ2-7; whether TRBD2, the table's D call, matches the DNA was not checked. TRBV21-1 is a pseudogene. The CDR3 has 13 residues. The CDR3 nucleotides read TGTGCCAGCAGCAACCAGCGGAACTACGAGCAGTACTTC. Encoded protein: CASSNQRNYEQYF.

The chain joins TRBV6-5 to TRBJ2-3; D is undetermined. The V gene lost 5 bases and the J gene lost 4 bases, with 13 bases spanning the gap. Germline V gene data show CDR1 as MNHEY and CDR2 as SVGAGI. The CDR3 runs to 14 residues. The CDR3 DNA is TGTGCCAGCAGTCCTCTGGCGAGTGCAGATACGCAGTATTTT. This gives the protein CASSPLASADTQYF.

The rearrangement uses TRBV15 and TRBJ1-2; D unresolved. CDR1 is LNHNV and CDR2 is YYDKDF in the germline V gene (reference sequence). The CDR3 totals 21 residues. The V and J ends lost 0 bases and 0 bases respectively, with 26 bases between them. DNA of the CDR3: TGTGCCACCAGCAGAGATACAAGGCGGAGCACACTCCTTTTAGCTAACTATGGCTACACCTTC. Translated: CATSRDTRRSTLLLANYGYTF. The full variable domain, in which reference TRBV15 and TRBJ1-2 provide the parts outside the CDR3, is DAMVIQNPRYQVTQFGKPVTLSCSQTLNHNVMYWYQQKSSQAPKLLFHYYDKDFNNEADTPDNFQSRRPNTSFCFLDIRSPGLGDTAMYLCATSRDTRRSTLLLANYGYTFGSGTRLTVV.

This sequence joins TRBV5-4 and TRBJ1-1; weak D call: TRBD1 (6 bases). The germline V gene encodes CDR1 SGHNT and CDR2 YYREEE (reference sequence). The CDR3 is 15 amino acids. V was trimmed by 0 bases and J by 5 bases, leaving 14 bases between them. The DNA for the CDR3 is TGTGCCAGCAGCTTGGTGGGGGCGCGGGGAACTGAAGCTTTCTTT. This translates into CASSLVGARGTEAFF.